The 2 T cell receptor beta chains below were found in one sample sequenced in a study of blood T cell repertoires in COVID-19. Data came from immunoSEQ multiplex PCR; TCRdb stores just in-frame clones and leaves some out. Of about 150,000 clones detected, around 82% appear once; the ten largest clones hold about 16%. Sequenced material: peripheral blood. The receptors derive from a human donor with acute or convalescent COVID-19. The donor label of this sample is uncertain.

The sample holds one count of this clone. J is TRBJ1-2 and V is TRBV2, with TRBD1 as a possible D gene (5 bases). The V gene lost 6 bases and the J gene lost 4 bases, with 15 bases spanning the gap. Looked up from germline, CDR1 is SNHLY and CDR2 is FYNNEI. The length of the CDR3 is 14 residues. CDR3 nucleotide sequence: TGTGCCAGCAGAGGGGCAGCCTTATCCTATGGCTACACCTTC. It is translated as CASRGAALSYGYTF.

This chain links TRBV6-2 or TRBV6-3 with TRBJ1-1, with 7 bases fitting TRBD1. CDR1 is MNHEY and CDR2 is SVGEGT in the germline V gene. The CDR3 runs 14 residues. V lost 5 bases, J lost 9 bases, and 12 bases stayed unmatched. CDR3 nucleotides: TGTGCCAGCAGTCCCGGGACAGCCGGAGATAAAGCTTTCTTT. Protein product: CASSPGTAGDKAFF.